This is a list of T cell receptor beta chains from one sample in a study of blood T cell repertoires in COVID-19. This table comes from immunoSEQ multiplex PCR, and its TCRdb copy is limited to in-frame clones, with some not included. The table lists some 250,000 clones, over 80% of them singletons. The source material was peripheral blood. The receptors were gathered from a man aged 35-49 years with acute or convalescent COVID-19. Both conserved end residues are part of each CDR3. Each record gives: CDR3 length, J gene, V gene, D gene, clone size, CDR3 protein, CDR3 DNA. A D gene is named only where the DNA matches it firmly. A row's size may be missing; if present it is once, few, many or a size class.

cdr3_length: 11; j_call: TRBJ1-2; v_call: TRBV29-1; d_call: -; clone_size: -; cdr3_aa: CSVSGGRGYTF; cdr3_nt: TGCAGCGTTTCGGGGGGGCGCGGCTACACCTTC
cdr3_length: 14; j_call: TRBJ2-7; v_call: TRBV10-3; d_call: TRBD1; clone_size: -; cdr3_aa: CATISGTGENEQYF; cdr3_nt: TGTGCCACAATCTCCGGGACAGGGGAGAACGAGCAGTACTTC
cdr3_length: 15; j_call: TRBJ1-2; v_call: TRBV3-1/TRBV3-2; d_call: TRBD1; clone_size: few; cdr3_aa: CASSRSTGGSYGYTF; cdr3_nt: TGTGCCAGCAGCCGATCGACAGGGGGCTCCTATGGCTACACCTTC
cdr3_length: 14; j_call: TRBJ2-5; v_call: TRBV6-2/TRBV6-3; d_call: -; clone_size: -; cdr3_aa: CASSYSRQGETQYF; cdr3_nt: TGTGCCAGCAGTTACTCGAGGCAGGGAGAGACCCAGTACTTC
cdr3_length: 14; j_call: TRBJ1-6; v_call: TRBV9; d_call: TRBD1; clone_size: -; cdr3_aa: CASSADRDGSPLHF; cdr3_nt: TGTGCCAGCAGCGCTGACAGGGATGGGTCACCCCTCCACTTT
cdr3_length: 15; j_call: TRBJ2-5; v_call: TRBV2; d_call: TRBD2; clone_size: -; cdr3_aa: CASLSGRASVKTQYF; cdr3_nt: TGTGCCAGTTTGAGCGGGAGGGCATCAGTAAAGACCCAGTACTTC
cdr3_length: 16; j_call: TRBJ2-3; v_call: TRBV7-3; d_call: TRBD2; clone_size: -; cdr3_aa: CASSPQWLAGMDTQYF; cdr3_nt: TGTGCCAGCAGCCCCCAGTGGTTAGCGGGAATGGATACGCAGTATTTT
cdr3_length: 18; j_call: TRBJ2-1; v_call: TRBV19; d_call: TRBD2; clone_size: -; cdr3_aa: CASSIALAGGGSYNEQFF; cdr3_nt: TGTGCCAGTAGTATTGCACTAGCGGGAGGAGGGTCCTACAATGAGCAGTTCTTC
cdr3_length: 15; j_call: TRBJ2-7; v_call: TRBV3-1/TRBV3-2; d_call: -; clone_size: -; cdr3_aa: CASSQDLTTHYEQYF; cdr3_nt: TGTGCCAGCAGCCAAGATCTTACTACCCACTACGAGCAGTACTTC
cdr3_length: 10; j_call: TRBJ2-7; v_call: TRBV7-9; d_call: -; clone_size: -; cdr3_aa: CASSSHEQYF; cdr3_nt: TGTGCCAGCAGCTCTCACGAGCAGTACTTC
cdr3_length: 13; j_call: TRBJ2-1; v_call: TRBV12-3/TRBV12-4; d_call: TRBD2; clone_size: -; cdr3_aa: CASRAGGHNEQFF; cdr3_nt: TGTGCCAGCAGGGCGGGAGGGCACAATGAGCAGTTCTTC
cdr3_length: 13; j_call: TRBJ2-5; v_call: TRBV12-3/TRBV12-4; d_call: -; clone_size: -; cdr3_aa: CASSPRLQETQYF; cdr3_nt: TGTGCCAGCAGCCCCAGGCTCCAAGAGACCCAGTACTTC
cdr3_length: 13; j_call: TRBJ2-5; v_call: TRBV7-2; d_call: -; clone_size: -; cdr3_aa: CASSRGGAETQYF; cdr3_nt: TGTGCCAGCAGCCGCGGAGGAGCCGAGACCCAGTACTTC
cdr3_length: 15; j_call: TRBJ2-7; v_call: TRBV5-6; d_call: -; clone_size: -; cdr3_aa: CASSPRQDNSYEQYF; cdr3_nt: TGTGCCAGCAGCCCGCGACAGGACAACTCCTACGAGCAGTACTTC
cdr3_length: 15; j_call: TRBJ2-3; v_call: TRBV10-3; d_call: TRBD1; clone_size: -; cdr3_aa: CAISEGTGPTDTQYF; cdr3_nt: TGTGCCATCAGTGAAGGGACAGGTCCCACAGATACGCAGTATTTT
cdr3_length: 15; j_call: TRBJ2-7; v_call: TRBV19; d_call: -; clone_size: -; cdr3_aa: CASSISGLSYDEQYF; cdr3_nt: TGTGCCAGTAGTATTTCAGGGCTCTCCTATGACGAGCAGTACTTC
cdr3_length: 13; j_call: TRBJ2-7; v_call: TRBV3-1/TRBV3-2; d_call: -; clone_size: -; cdr3_aa: CASSLRHSYEQYF; cdr3_nt: TGTGCCAGCAGCCTTCGACATTCCTACGAGCAGTACTTC